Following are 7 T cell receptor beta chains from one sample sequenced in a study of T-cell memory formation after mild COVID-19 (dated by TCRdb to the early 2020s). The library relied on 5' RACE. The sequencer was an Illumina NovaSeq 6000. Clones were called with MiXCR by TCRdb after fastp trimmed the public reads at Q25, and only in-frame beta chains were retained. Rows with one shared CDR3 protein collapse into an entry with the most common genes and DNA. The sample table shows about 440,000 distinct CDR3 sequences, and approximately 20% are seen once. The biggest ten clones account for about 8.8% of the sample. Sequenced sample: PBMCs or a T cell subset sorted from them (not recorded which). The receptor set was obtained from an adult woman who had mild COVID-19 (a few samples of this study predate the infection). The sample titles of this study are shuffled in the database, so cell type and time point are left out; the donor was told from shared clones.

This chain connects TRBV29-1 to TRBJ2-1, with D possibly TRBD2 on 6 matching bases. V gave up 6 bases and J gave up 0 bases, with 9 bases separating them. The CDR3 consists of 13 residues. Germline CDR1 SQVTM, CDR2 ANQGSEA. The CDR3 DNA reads TGCAGCGTCCGGACTACCTCCTACAATGAGCAGTTCTTC. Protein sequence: CSVRTTSYNEQFF.

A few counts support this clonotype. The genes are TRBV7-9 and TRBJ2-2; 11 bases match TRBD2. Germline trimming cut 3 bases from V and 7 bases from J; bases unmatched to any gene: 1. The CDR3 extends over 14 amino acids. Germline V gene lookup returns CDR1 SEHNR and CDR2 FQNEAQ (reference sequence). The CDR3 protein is CASSLGTSGGELFF. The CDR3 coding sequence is TGTGCCAGCAGCTTGGGGACTAGCGGCGGGGAGCTGTTTTTT.

The CDR3 loop is CASSLRMSRGAINYGYTF. The DNA for the CDR3 is TGTGCCAGCAGCTTAAGGATGTCCAGGGGAGCTATTAACTATGGCTACACCTTC. The J gene is TRBJ1-2, the V gene TRBV7-2, with D perhaps TRBD1 (6 bases). This CDR3 region has 18 residues. Germline V gene lookup returns CDR1 SGHTA and CDR2 FQGNSA. The V end was cut by 2 bases, the J end by 1 base, with 20 bases between.

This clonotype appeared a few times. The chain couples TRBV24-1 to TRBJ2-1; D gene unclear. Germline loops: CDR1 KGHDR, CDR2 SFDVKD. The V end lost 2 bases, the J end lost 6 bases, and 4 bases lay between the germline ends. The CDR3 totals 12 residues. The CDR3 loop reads CATSDWVNEQFF. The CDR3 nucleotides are TGTGCCACCAGTGATTGGGTCAATGAGCAGTTCTTC.

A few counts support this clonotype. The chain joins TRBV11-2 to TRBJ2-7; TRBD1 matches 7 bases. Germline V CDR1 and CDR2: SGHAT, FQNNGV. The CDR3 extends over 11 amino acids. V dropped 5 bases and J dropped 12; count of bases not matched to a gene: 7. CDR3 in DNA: TGTGCCAGCAGCCCCGGACAGGTCCGGTACTTC. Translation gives CASSPGQVRYF.

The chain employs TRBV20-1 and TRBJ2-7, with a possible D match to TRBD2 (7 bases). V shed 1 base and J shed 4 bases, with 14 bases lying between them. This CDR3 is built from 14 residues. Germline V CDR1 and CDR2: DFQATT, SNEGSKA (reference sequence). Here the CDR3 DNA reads TGCAGTGCTAGAGGTCACGGGGGGCTGTACGAGCAGTACTTC. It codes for CSARGHGGLYEQYF.

CDR3 region: CASSYSLNLGTGELFF. CDR3 nucleotides: TGTGCCAGCAGTTACTCACTTAATCTAGGAACCGGGGAGCTGTTTTTT. The rearrangement joins TRBV6-5 to TRBJ2-2; no clear D gene. The germline V and J ends were trimmed by 0 bases and 5 bases, with 13 bases remaining between them. The CDR3 covers 16 residues. The germline gives CDR1 MNHEY, CDR2 SVGAGI.